These 32 T cell receptor beta chains came from one sample sequenced in a study of identical twins. TCRdb reprocessed the 5' RACE reads via MiXCR and lists one record per CDR3 protein. The table has some 1,600,000 distinct CDR3 sequences, around 33% seen once; the top ten hold more than 0.25%. Sequenced sample: cord blood. These receptors originate from a newborn girl in good health.

This clonotype was recorded a few times. V is TRBV20-1 and J is TRBJ2-5; 7 bases match TRBD1. CDR3 length: 13 residues. V trimming: 3 bases; J trimming: 5 bases; junction bases outside the gene matches: 6. CDR1 DFQATT and CDR2 SNEGSKA come from the germline V gene (reference sequence). In DNA, the CDR3 is TGCAGTGCTAGTTCGCAGGGGGTTGAGACCCAGTACTTC. Residues: CSASSQGVETQYF.

This clonotype has just a few counts. The chain carries TRBV2 and TRBJ2-3, with a tentative D call TRBD2 (5 bases). The CDR3 sequence is 13 residues long. CDR1 is SNHLY and CDR2 is FYNNEI in the germline V gene. With 7 bases removed from V and 1 base from J, the gap between germline ends came to 9 bases. For the CDR3, the DNA is TGTGCCAGCACGAGGACTCGCACAGATACGCAGTATTTT. As protein: CASTRTRTDTQYF. Based on the CDR3 plus reference TRBV2 and TRBJ2-3, the full variable domain is EPEVTQTPSHQVTQMGQEVILRCVPISNHLYFYWYRQILGQKVEFLVSFYNNEISEKSEIFDDQFSVERPDGSNFTLKIRSTKLEDSAMYFCASTRTRTDTQYFGPGTRLTVL.

A note on this clonotype: One end of the junction is discordant with germline, which a read error may explain. J is TRBJ2-1 and V is TRBV10-3, with TRBD2 matching over 10 bases. This CDR3 contains 15 residues. Germline CDR1 ENHRY, CDR2 SYGVKD. Written as DNA, the CDR3 is TGTGCCATCAGCCCTGAACTAGCGGGAAACAATGAGCGGTTCTTC. Protein sequence: CAISPELAGNNERFF.

This clonotype was observed a few times. The chain uses TRBV20-1 and TRBJ2-7; TRBD1 matches 8 bases. Looked up from germline, CDR1 is DFQATT and CDR2 is SNEGSKA (reference sequence). Germline trimming cut 3 bases from V and 8 bases from J; bases unmatched to any gene: 6. This CDR3 is 12 amino acids long. The CDR3 is CSARRTGLKQYF. The CDR3 nucleotides are TGCAGTGCTAGGAGGACAGGGTTAAAGCAGTACTTC.

This clonotype has just one count. The V and J genes are TRBV5-1 and TRBJ1-5; TRBD1 matches 8 bases. The V segment lost 4 bases and the J segment 0 bases; nucleotides outside the gene matches: 6. There are 16 residues in the CDR3. CDR1 and CDR2 (germline): SGHRS, YFSETQ. CDR3 in DNA: TGCGCCAGCAGCCCCGACAGGGGTGATAGCAATCAGCCCCAGCATTTT. Translation gives CASSPDRGDSNQPQHF.

The rearrangement uses TRBV9 and TRBJ2-1; D call uncertain. V lost 1 base, J lost 2 bases, and 10 bases lay in between. Germline assignment: CDR1 SGDLS and CDR2 YYNGEE. This CDR3 has 15 residues. The CDR3 bases are TGTGCCAGCAGCGTAACCGGAAATACCTACAATGAGCAGTTCTTC. Translating gives CASSVTGNTYNEQFF.

This clonotype turned up a few times. This chain's CDR3 is CASSLGQDVNEQFF. Here the CDR3 DNA reads TGTGCCAGCAGCCTAGGACAGGACGTGAATGAGCAGTTCTTC. This rearrangement joins TRBV28 to TRBJ2-1; 7 positions match TRBD1. The germline V gene has CDR1 MDHEN and CDR2 SYDVKM. The CDR3 runs to 14 residues. After removal of 6 bases from V and 7 bases from J, the junction contained 9 bases not matched to a gene.

The rearrangement links TRBV7-2 to TRBJ2-7; D is possibly TRBD1 (6 bases). The CDR3 totals 14 residues. From germline, CDR1 is SGHTA and CDR2 FQGNSA. V was pared by 4 bases and J by 3 bases, with 13 bases between. The CDR3 DNA is TGTGCCAGCAGCTCTGGACAGTGGCGCTACGAGCAGTACTTC. The encoded protein is CASSSGQWRYEQYF.

This clonotype came up once. The rearrangement uses TRBV7-9 and TRBJ1-1; D gene uncertain. Germline V lookup: CDR1 SEHNR, CDR2 FQNEAQ (reference sequence). The CDR3 spans 14 residues. V gave up 5 bases and J gave up 1 base, with 11 bases separating them. Here the CDR3 reads CASSRRRSNTEAFF. The CDR3 DNA follows: TGTGCCAGCAGCCGGAGGCGGTCGAACACTGAAGCTTTCTTT. Full variable domain (missing parts from reference TRBV7-9 and TRBJ1-1): DTGVSQNPRHKITKRGQNVTFRCDPISEHNRLYWYRQTLGQGPEFLTYFQNEAQLEKSRLLSDRFSAERPKGSFSTLEIQRTEQGDSAMYLCASSRRRSNTEAFFGQGTRLTVV.

This rearrangement joins TRBV20-1 to TRBJ2-5; 9 nucleotides line up with TRBD2. The CDR3 runs 14 residues. V gave up 4 bases and J gave up 4 bases; unmatched junction bases: 7. CDR1 DFQATT and CDR2 SNEGSKA come from the germline V gene (reference sequence). CDR3 sequence: CSATSISGRETQYF. CDR3 nucleotides: TGCAGTGCTACTTCCATTAGCGGGAGAGAGACCCAGTACTTC.

Remarks on this clonotype: This may be a read error, as it is one base from a much larger clone. The chain uses TRBV24-1 and TRBJ2-1, with 15 bases lining up with TRBD2. The CDR3 runs to 15 residues. CDR1 and CDR2 from the germline V gene are KGHDR and SFDVKD. V was pared by 5 bases and J by 6 bases, with 1 base of the junction left unmatched. CDR3: CATSGTSGRANEQFF. The DNA for the CDR3 is TGTGCCACCAGTGGGACTAGCGGGAGGGCCAATGAGCAGTTCTTC.

The chain recombines TRBV7-2 with TRBJ1-4; D not certain. The CDR3 contains 13 residues. Germline assignment: CDR1 SGHTA and CDR2 FQGNSA. V lost 5 bases, J lost 5 bases, and 9 bases lay in between. The CDR3 loop is CASSPWANEKLFF. The DNA of the CDR3 is TGTGCCAGCAGCCCTTGGGCGAATGAAAAACTGTTTTTT.

This clonotype was seen many times. The chain recombines TRBV12-3 or TRBV12-4 with TRBJ2-3; D might be TRBD2 (7 bases). Trimming stripped 5 bases from V and 0 bases from J, with 12 bases between. This CDR3 has 15 amino acids. CDR3 sequence reads: CASSPGGLSTDTQYF. Here the CDR3 DNA reads TGTGCCAGCAGTCCCGGGGGGCTAAGCACAGATACGCAGTATTTT.

This chain connects TRBV28 to TRBJ1-6; tentative D call: TRBD1 (6 bases). V dropped 6 bases and J dropped 5 bases, with 11 bases sitting between them. CDR1 and CDR2 from the germline V gene are MDHEN and SYDVKM. The CDR3 runs to 14 residues. CDR3 residues: CASSIGGNNSPLHF. Written as DNA, the CDR3 is TGTGCCAGCAGCATAGGGGGAAATAATTCACCCCTCCACTTT.

In nucleotides, the CDR3 is TGTGCCAGCAGCCAAAGCGGGGGCCACACCGGGGAGCTGTTTTTT. Protein: CASSQSGGHTGELFF. This chain joins TRBV4-2 and TRBJ2-2, with 8 bases fitting TRBD2. Unmatched junction bases numbered 2, after V lost 2 bases and J lost 3 bases. The CDR3 is 15 residues long. The germline V gene encodes CDR1 LGHNA and CDR2 YNFKEQ.

A note on this clonotype: This may be a read error, as it is one base from a much larger clone. The V gene is TRBV13, the J gene TRBJ2-3, with D unresolved. Germline-derived CDR1 and CDR2 are PRHDT and FYEKMQ (reference sequence). This CDR3 is 12 amino acids long. CDR3 region: CGSSSRTYTQYF. In nucleotides, the CDR3 is TGTGGCAGCAGCTCTAGGACCTATACGCAGTATTTT. Drawing the rest from reference TRBV13 and TRBJ2-3, the complete variable domain is AAGVIQSPRHLIKEKRETATLKCYPIPRHDTVYWYQQGPGQDPQFLISFYEKMQSDKGSIPDRFSAQQFSDYHSELNMSSLELGDSALYFCGSSSRTYTQYFGPGTRLTVL.

This sequence joins TRBV20-1 and TRBJ2-1; 9 bases match TRBD1. The CDR3 is made up of 13 amino acids. The junction had 0 bases not matched to a gene; V was cut back by 1 base and J by 5 bases. Germline-derived CDR1 and CDR2 are DFQATT and SNEGSKA (reference sequence). The CDR3 sequence is CSARGTGDNEQFF. For the CDR3, the DNA is TGCAGTGCTAGAGGGACAGGGGACAATGAGCAGTTCTTC.

The CDR3 DNA follows: TGTGCCAGCAGGGGGGTGAGCGGTAGCTCCTACAATGAGCAGTACTTC. It codes for CASRGVSGSSYNEQYF. This chain links TRBV2 with TRBJ2-1; D is perhaps TRBD1 or TRBD2 (5 bases each). Judging by the DNA end, TRBJ2-7 fits better; the J call may be wrong. The CDR3 extends over 16 amino acids. Germline assignment: CDR1 SNHLY and CDR2 FYNNEI.

This clonotype showed up just a few times. The V gene is TRBV29-1, the J gene TRBJ2-1; 7 positions match TRBD1. This CDR3 contains 14 residues. Germline CDR1 and CDR2: SQVTM and ANQGSEA. J was trimmed by 2 bases and V by 4 bases; bases with no gene match: 5. Here the CDR3 DNA reads TGCAGCGTTGGGACAGGACGTACCTACAATGAGCAGTTCTTC. This translates into CSVGTGRTYNEQFF.

J is TRBJ2-7 and V is TRBV18; D call uncertain. There are 16 residues in the CDR3. The V gene's germline CDR1 is KGHSH and CDR2 LQKENI. Trimming shortened V by 3 bases and J by 0 bases, and 15 bases separated the two germline ends. The CDR3 DNA reads TGTGCCAGCTCACCCCGACAACTCCAAAGCTCCTACGAGCAGTACTTC. Translating it yields CASSPRQLQSSYEQYF.

For this clonotype: At one end, the junction sequence differs from germline, possibly due to a read error. V is TRBV20-1 and J is TRBJ2-3, with 7 bases aligning to TRBD2. The germline gives CDR1 DFQATT, CDR2 SNEGSKA (reference sequence). This CDR3 spans 13 amino acids. The CDR3: CSAKPTSTDMQYF. The CDR3 DNA reads TGCAGTGCAAAGCCGACTAGCACAGATATGCAGTATTTT.

This clonotype has more than one count but fewer than ten. The V and J genes are TRBV27 and TRBJ2-7; D not resolved. This CDR3 comprises 15 residues. From germline, CDR1 is MNHEY and CDR2 SMNVEV (reference sequence). Trimming took 2 bases from V and 0 from J, leaving 11 bases between them. The DNA for the CDR3 is TGTGCCAGCAGTTTACGTCTCGGCAGCTCCTACGAGCAGTACTTC. Amino acids: CASSLRLGSSYEQYF.

This rearrangement joins TRBV2 to TRBJ2-2; D remains unclear. Per germline, CDR1 SNHLY and CDR2 FYNNEI. The V end lost 4 bases, the J end lost 7 bases, and 4 bases lay between the germline ends. The CDR3 has 11 amino acids. Here the CDR3 reads CASSGVGELFF. CDR3 DNA sequence: TGTGCCAGCAGTGGGGTCGGGGAGCTGTTTTTT.

The chain uses TRBV12-3 or TRBV12-4 and TRBJ2-1, with 7 bases fitting TRBD2. This CDR3 region has 15 residues. CDR3 in DNA: TGTCCCACCGACCACGGGGGGAGCTCCTACAATGAGCAGTTCTTC. It specifies CPTDHGGSSYNEQFF.

The V call is TRBV4-2, the J call TRBJ2-4; 11 positions match TRBD1. Gene TRBJ2-7 matches the end of the DNA better, so the J call may be wrong. Germline V gene lookup returns CDR1 LGHNA and CDR2 YNFKEQ. The CDR3 sequence is 15 residues long. This CDR3 is CASRNKGTGGYEQYF. The CDR3, as DNA: TGTGCCAGCCGAAACAAAGGGACAGGGGGCTACGAGCAGTACTTC.

This clonotype was recorded many times. The chain links TRBV5-1 to TRBJ2-3; 12 positions match TRBD2. Germline CDR1 SGHRS, CDR2 YFSETQ. J was trimmed by 2 bases and V by 2 bases; bases with no gene match: 3. This CDR3 is 16 amino acids long. In DNA, the CDR3 is TGCGCCAGCAGCTTAGGACTAGCGGGATTCACAGATACGCAGTATTTT. Translated, it gives CASSLGLAGFTDTQYF.

In this sample, this clonotype turned up a few times. The CDR3, as DNA: TGTGCCAGCAGCTCAGCCAGGGGGAAACTCTATGGCTACACCTTC. Its protein product is CASSSARGKLYGYTF. V gene TRBV7-9 combines with J gene TRBJ1-2; TRBD1 agrees at 7 bases. Unmatched junction bases numbered 9, after V lost 4 bases and J lost 4 bases. The length of the CDR3 is 15 residues. Looked up from germline, CDR1 is SEHNR and CDR2 is FQNEAQ (reference sequence).

This clonotype came up a few times. The chain recombines TRBV4-1 with TRBJ1-1; D possibly corresponds to TRBD1 (5 bases). The germline CDR1 and CDR2 sequences are MGHRA and YSYEKL. Trimming took 2 bases from V and 0 from J, leaving 22 bases between them. The CDR3 extends over 19 amino acids. CDR3 coding DNA: TGCGCCAGCAGCCAAAGATGGGGAGGGGATGAGATCATGAACACTGAAGCTTTCTTT. Residues: CASSQRWGGDEIMNTEAFF.

This clonotype was counted between two and nine times. The chain has TRBV6-5 and TRBJ1-2, with TRBD1 as a possible D gene (5 bases). This CDR3 contains 12 residues. Deletions cut 6 bases from V and 5 bases from J, with 10 bases between. CDR1 and CDR2 (germline): MNHEY, SVGAGI. CDR3 region: CASSNAGYGYTF. CDR3 sequence (DNA): TGTGCCAGCAGCAACGCAGGGTATGGCTACACCTTC.

The V and J genes are TRBV21-1 and TRBJ1-2; the table's D call TRBD1 went unverified against the DNA. TRBV21-1 is termed a pseudogene. The CDR3 contains 14 residues. For the CDR3, the DNA is TGTGCCAGCAGCGGGGACCGAGAAGACTATGGCTACACCTTC. Residues: CASSGDREDYGYTF.

The chain couples TRBV4-2 to TRBJ2-7; tentatively, D is TRBD2 (5 bases). The CDR3 sequence is 15 residues long. Germline-derived CDR1 and CDR2 are LGHNA and YNFKEQ. V shed 4 bases and J shed 4 bases, with 17 bases lying between them. The CDR3 loop is CASSPLSKGGYEQYF. DNA for the CDR3: TGTGCCAGCAGCCCCCTCAGTAAAGGAGGATACGAGCAGTACTTC.

The rearrangement uses TRBV29-1 and TRBJ1-3; D is undetermined. Trimming stripped 7 bases from V and 8 bases from J, with 15 bases between. Germline-derived CDR1 and CDR2 are SQVTM and ANQGSEA. This CDR3 comprises 12 residues. CDR3 region: CSASDLVDTIYF. CDR3 nucleotides: TGCAGCGCGTCGGATCTAGTGGACACCATATATTTT.